This T cell receptor (beta chain) was sequenced for a study of tumor and adjacent non-tumor tissue in lung cancer. At least ten counts were recorded for this clonotype. No cell sorting was done before RNA was extracted from the tissue. Three rounds of nested PCR, following a modified ARM-PCR protocol, produced the TCRbeta library. One entry per CDR3 protein, called by TCRdb with MiXCR from the multiplex PCR reads. The sample has 65,000 to 90,000 distinct CDR3 sequences; 65% to 75% are singletons. Per the germline V gene, CDR1 is SGHRS and CDR2 is YFSETQ. The V gene lost 0 bases and the J gene lost 0 bases, with 7 bases spanning the gap. The CDR3 runs to 14 residues.

The J gene is TRBJ2-7, the V gene TRBV5-1; TRBD1 is a possible D gene (5 bases). The TCR originated in a woman aged 65 to 85 with non-small cell lung cancer. Material: lung tumor tissue. CDR3 in DNA: TGCGCCAGCAGCTTGGACAGGACCTCCTACGAGCAGTACTTC. Encoded protein: CASSLDRTSYEQYF.